The clone carrying this T cell receptor beta chain appeared a single time. This entry belongs to a study of blood T cell repertoires in COVID-19. About the study: T cells, B-cell-depleted T cells, or PBMCs supplied cDNA or gDNA.

In the original processing: Using reference gene primer amplification, nucleated cell counts were estimated. Repertoires were generated with immunoSEQ multiplex PCR, while TCRdb's copy carries only in-frame clones and drops some. The V and J calls and the clone size are those of that table, but D and trimming were determined from the DNA. The sample lists 200,000 or so clones, roughly 85% occurring once. V was pared by 5 bases and J by 0 bases, with 10 bases of the junction left unmatched. The length of the CDR3 is 18 residues. Germline lookup yields CDR1 MNHEY and CDR2 SMNVEV (reference sequence). The chain links TRBV27 to TRBJ2-6; 7 bases agree with TRBD1. This sequence was found in a man in his sixties with acute or convalescent COVID-19. The material sequenced was peripheral blood. In DNA form, the CDR3 reads TGTGCCAGCAGTCCATTACAGGGGCGATACTCTGGGGCCAACGTCCTGACTTTC. This sequence encodes CASSPLQGRYSGANVLTF.